This T cell receptor beta chain was retrieved from a study of T cell changes during pregnancy in multiple sclerosis. The length of the CDR3 is 15 residues. Per germline, CDR1 SGDLS and CDR2 YYNGEE. V trimming: 0 bases; J trimming: 0 bases; junction bases outside the gene matches: 2. Libraries were prepared by immunoSEQ multiplex PCR; TCRdb keeps only in-frame clonotypes and omits some of them. Seen here are about 79,000 clones, just under 95% observed once, and the top ten hold less than 0.85%. The J gene is TRBJ2-7, the V gene TRBV9; TRBD1 aligns across 8 bases. The sample was peripheral blood, taken in the second trimester of pregnancy. The TCR was taken from a female donor in good health, enrolled as a control in a pregnancy study. The CDR3, as DNA: TGTGCCAGCAGCGTAGGGGACAGGAGCTCCTACGAGCAGTACTTC. Its protein is CASSVGDRSSYEQYF. Full variable domain (outside the CDR3, taken from reference TRBV9 and TRBJ2-7): DSGVTQTPKHLITATGQRVTLRCSPRSGDLSVYWYQQSLDQGLQFLIQYYNGEERAKGNILERFSAQQFPDLHSELNLSSLELGDSALYFCASSVGDRSSYEQYFGPGTRLTVT.